This TCR beta chain stems from a study of shared clonotypes between healthy human individuals. Whole-study context: CD4 naive and CD4 memory each took three plates per donor, while CD8 naive took two and CD8 memory one.

Study conclusions and caveats: Owing to a small donor count, the genetic and exposure-history diversity represented was limited.

V gave up 1 base and J gave up 0 bases, with 6 bases separating them. Per germline, CDR1 SQVTM and CDR2 ANQGSEA. CDR3 length: 13 amino acids. Per the study methods: Filtering differed for immunoSEQ, which gave only junction sequences without quality scores. The data were produced by immunoSEQ multiplex PCR, yet TCRdb's version contains in-frame clones alone and is incomplete. V and J calls and clone size come straight from that table; D and trimming were deduced from the DNA. The sample lists around 560,000 clones, approximately 95% seen once, with about 0.11% in the top ten. Selected positively for CCR7 and CD45RO-negative, naive CD8 cells excluded terminally differentiated effector memory CD45RA+ cells. Adult donors, all healthy and HIV-negative, had no recent acute infections or vaccinations. Details on this clone: Its antigen is unidentified.

Sample: naive CD8+ T cells sorted from blood. The chain couples TRBV29-1 to TRBJ2-5; the D is unclear. This TCR derives from a woman aged 25 to 39 in good health. The CDR3 DNA follows: TGCAGCGTTGAAGCACTGGACCAAGAGACCCAGTACTTC. Translated: CSVEALDQETQYF.